This entry lists 3 T cell receptor beta chains sequenced from one sample in a study of memory CD4+ T cells and cytomegalovirus serostatus. The sort gate was single viable CD3+CD4+CD8-CD45RO+ cells for memory CD4+ T cells. Clones were read by immunoSEQ multiplex PCR, and TCRdb kept only the in-frame ones, dropping some. The top ten hold about 1% of the sample, which has more than 55,000 clones, around 86% seen once. What was sequenced was memory CD4+ T cells from blood. These receptors were obtained from an adult in good health and CMV-seronegative.

V gene TRBV28 combines with J gene TRBJ1-3, with 11 positions matching TRBD1. The CDR3 contains 16 residues. Germline assignment: CDR1 MDHEN and CDR2 SYDVKM. V lost 6 bases to trimming and J lost 4 bases; unmatched junction nucleotides: 8. CDR3 DNA: TGTGCCAGCAGCGCCGGGACAGGGGGATCCGGAAACACCATATATTTT. It is translated as CASSAGTGGSGNTIYF.

This chain links TRBV27 with TRBJ1-5; TRBD1 might be the D (5 bases). This CDR3 is 14 amino acids long. V gave up 4 bases and J gave up 7 bases, with 14 bases separating them. Germline CDR1 MNHEY, CDR2 SMNVEV (reference sequence). The CDR3 coding sequence is TGTGCCAGCAGTTCCAGGGCTTCTGGCCAGCCCCAGCATTTT. Translated, it gives CASSSRASGQPQHF.

The chain's CDR3 is CASSLFEETQYF. Here the CDR3 DNA reads TGTGCCAGCAGTTTGTTTGAGGAGACCCAGTACTTC. The chain combines TRBV28 with TRBJ2-5, with D hard to call. In germline, CDR1 is MDHEN, CDR2 SYDVKM. The CDR3 consists of 12 residues. V dropped 3 bases and J dropped 5 bases, with 7 bases sitting between them.